The present T cell receptor beta chain was sequenced within a study of metastatic and nonmetastatic thyroid tumors. Study as a whole: Patients with malignant and benign thyroid disease provided blood and tumor or nodule tissue, whose repertoires were compared. Study-level points and caveats: Reported TCR beta diversity, measured in blood and tumor, was significantly higher for malignant thyroid tumors than for benign nodules.

This clone was picked up many times. Its target is unknown. In the original processing: CDR3 differences across clinicopathological groups were used to build a distant-metastasis classifier for papillary thyroid cancer. TCRdb re-called clones via MiXCR from the PCR reads. For this entry, the V and J calls and clone size follow TCRdb and not the study's own pipeline. The sample yields roughly 53,000 clones, 20% to 25% seen once. Thyroid surgery took place with no prior treatment in any patient. In germline, CDR1 is MDHEN, CDR2 SYDVKM. V lost 7 bases to trimming and J lost 8 bases, with 17 bases between them. The CDR3 covers 14 residues.

The source of this sequence is a female donor with papillary thyroid cancer or a benign thyroid nodule (not recorded which). Some clones in this sample may be carry-over from other donors' samples. This sequence joins TRBV28 and TRBJ1-4; no clear D. Sample: blood. CDR3 bases: TGTGCCAGCACCCGGCCCTGGGGAGGAGAAAAACTGTTTTTT. Translation gives CASTRPWGGEKLFF. Supplemented by reference TRBV28 and TRBJ1-4, the full variable domain reads DVKVTQSSRYLVKRTGEKVFLECVQDMDHENMFWYRQDPGLGLRLIYFSYDVKMKEKGDIPEGYSVSREKKERFSLILESASTNQTSMYLCASTRPWGGEKLFFGSGTQLSVL.